This T cell receptor beta chain was retrieved from a study of CD8 T cells in Susac syndrome. V was trimmed by 4 bases and J by 2 bases, leaving 6 bases between them. Germline CDR1 reads LGHDT; CDR2 reads YNNKEL (reference sequence). The CDR3 runs 12 residues. This clonotype is a singleton in its sample. Roughly 0.45 to 1 ug RNA was reverse transcribed with random hexamers. Using its own MiXCR run on the immunoSEQ multiplex PCR reads, TCRdb lists one record per CDR3 protein. Found here are under 80,000 distinct CDR3 sequences, about 95% of them singletons; the top ten hold 0.3% to 0.45%. Sequencing was performed on CD8+ T cells from PBMCs. This sequence was found in a human donor with multiple sclerosis. This chain links TRBV3-1 with TRBJ2-7; D gene unclear. CDR3 residues: CASSLRTYEQYF. The CDR3 DNA reads as TGTGCCAGCAGCCTAAGAACCTACGAGCAGTACTTC.